Listed here are 5 T cell receptor beta chains from one sample, sequenced in a study of blood T cell repertoires in COVID-19. Clones were sequenced by immunoSEQ multiplex PCR, and TCRdb holds only the in-frame ones, with some missing. The sample holds nearly 250,000 clones; around 86% are singletons and the top ten take roughly 2%. Specimen: PBMCs or T cells enriched from blood (not recorded which). The receptors were gathered from a woman in her forties or fifties who had recovered from COVID-19.

The rearrangement uses TRBV6-5 and TRBJ2-7, with D perhaps matching TRBD1 (6 bases). This CDR3 contains 15 residues. Trimming took off 8 bases at V and 3 bases at J, with 20 bases between the two ends. Germline CDR1 is MNHEY and CDR2 is SVGAGI. DNA for the CDR3: TGTGCCAGCCACCCCCGGCTGGGGGCGTTCTACGAGCAGTACTTC. As protein: CASHPRLGAFYEQYF.

V is TRBV6-5 and J is TRBJ2-5; maybe TRBD1 (6 bases). This CDR3 has 16 residues. The V gene lost 2 bases and the J gene lost 4 bases, with 17 bases spanning the gap. Germline V lookup: CDR1 MNHEY, CDR2 SVGAGI. In nucleotides, the CDR3 is TGTGCCAGCAGTTACAAAAGACTTCAACAGGGAGAGACCCAGTACTTC. Translation gives CASSYKRLQQGETQYF.

V and J are TRBV7-9 and TRBJ1-4, with 9 bases identical to TRBD1. The ends lost 4 bases at V and 8 bases at J; junction bases unmatched: 8. CDR1 is SEHNR, CDR2 FQNEAQ, per germline (reference sequence). The CDR3 totals 15 residues. CDR3 DNA sequence: TGTGCCAGCAGCTCCAACCGGGACAGGGAGGAAAAACTGTTTTTT. Translation: CASSSNRDREEKLFF.

The rearrangement joins TRBV19 to TRBJ1-3, with 9 positions matching TRBD1. Trimming cost V 6 bases and J 4 bases; bases outside gene matches: 7. The CDR3 covers 15 residues. The germline CDR1 and CDR2 sequences are LNHDA and SQIVND (reference sequence). CDR3 sequence reads: CASSLQGAGGNTIYF. DNA for the CDR3: TGTGCCAGTAGCTTACAGGGGGCAGGGGGAAACACCATATATTTT.

The chain carries TRBV3-1 (or the pseudogene TRBV3-2) and TRBJ2-7; TRBD2 agrees at 7 bases. Germline assignment: CDR1 LGHDT and CDR2 YNNKEL (reference sequence). Unmatched junction bases numbered 7, after V lost 3 bases and J lost 5 bases. There are 14 residues in the CDR3. The CDR3 DNA sequence: TGTGCCAGCAGCCAGGTGACTAGCCGAAACGAGCAGTACTTC. This codes for CASSQVTSRNEQYF.